The clone carrying this TCR beta chain has more than one count but fewer than ten. What it recognizes is unknown. This specimen comes from a study of response to subunit inactivated influenza vaccine. MiXCR, run by TCRdb on the RT-PCR reads, gives a single entry per CDR3 protein. The sample yields over 750,000 distinct CDR3 sequences, around 20% seen once. Points from the study as a whole: Each seasonal influenza vaccination recruits few new T cells, the authors suggested.

Germline V CDR1 and CDR2: SGHDT, YYEEEE. Unmatched junction bases numbered 10, after V lost 3 bases and J lost 4 bases. The CDR3 length is 16 residues. This TCR came from a man aged 45-60 years who received an inactivated influenza vaccine. The sample in question was PBMCs from blood, obtained 4 to 6 days after vaccination. The V call is TRBV5-6, the J call TRBJ2-7; 10 bases are a match to TRBD2. The CDR3 nucleotides read TGTGCCAGCAGCTCCCCCCGGGCTAGCGGGGGTTACGAGCAGTACTTC. The encoded protein is CASSSPRASGGYEQYF.